This T cell receptor beta chain was identified in a study of response to subunit inactivated influenza vaccine. The CDR3 length is 16 residues. The germline CDR1 and CDR2 sequences are SGHTA and FQGNSA. Unmatched junction bases numbered 11, after V lost 5 bases and J lost 6 bases. Points from the study as a whole: The authors suggested that few new T cells are recruited per seasonal influenza vaccination.

TCRdb ran MiXCR on the RT-PCR reads and lists one entry per CDR3 protein. The table includes about 520,000 distinct CDR3 sequences, approximately 9.9% detected once. With respect to this clonotype: The antigen is not known.

This TCR was sampled from a middle-aged man who received an inactivated influenza vaccine. The chain couples TRBV7-2 to TRBJ1-5; TRBD1 aligns across 9 bases. This specimen was PBMCs from blood, taken roughly 6 weeks after vaccination. The CDR3 DNA follows: TGTGCCAGCAGCCAAGGGACAGGGCTTCCACGTCAGCCCCAGCATTTT. Translating it yields CASSQGTGLPRQPQHF.